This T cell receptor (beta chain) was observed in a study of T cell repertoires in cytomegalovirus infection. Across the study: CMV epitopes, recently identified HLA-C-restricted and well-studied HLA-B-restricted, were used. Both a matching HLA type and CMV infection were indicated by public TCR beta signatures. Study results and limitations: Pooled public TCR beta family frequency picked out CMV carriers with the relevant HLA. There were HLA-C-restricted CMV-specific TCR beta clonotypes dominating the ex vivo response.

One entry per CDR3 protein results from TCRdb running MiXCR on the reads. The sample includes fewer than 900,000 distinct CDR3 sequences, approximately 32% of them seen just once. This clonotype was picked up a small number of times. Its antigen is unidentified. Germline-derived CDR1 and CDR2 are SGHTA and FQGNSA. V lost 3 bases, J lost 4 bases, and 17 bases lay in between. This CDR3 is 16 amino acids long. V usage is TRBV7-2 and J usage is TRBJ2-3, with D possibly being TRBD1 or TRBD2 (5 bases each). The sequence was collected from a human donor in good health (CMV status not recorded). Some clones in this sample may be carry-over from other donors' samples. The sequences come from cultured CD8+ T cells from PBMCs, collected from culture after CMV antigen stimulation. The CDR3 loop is CASSFGTSMVPDTQYF. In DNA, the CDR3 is TGTGCCAGCAGCTTTGGGACCTCGATGGTCCCAGATACGCAGTATTTT.